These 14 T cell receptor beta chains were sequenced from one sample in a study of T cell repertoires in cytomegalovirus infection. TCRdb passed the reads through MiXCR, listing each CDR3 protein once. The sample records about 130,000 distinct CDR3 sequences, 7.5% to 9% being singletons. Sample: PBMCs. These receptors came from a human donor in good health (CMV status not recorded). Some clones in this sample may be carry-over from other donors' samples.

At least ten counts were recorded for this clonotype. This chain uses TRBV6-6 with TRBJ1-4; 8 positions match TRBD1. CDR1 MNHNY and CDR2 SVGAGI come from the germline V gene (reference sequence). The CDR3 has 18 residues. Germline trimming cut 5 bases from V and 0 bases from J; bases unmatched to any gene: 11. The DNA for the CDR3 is TGTGCCAGCAGTCGACCTACAGGGGGAGGAGCAACTAATGAAAAACTGTTTTTT. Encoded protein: CASSRPTGGGATNEKLFF.

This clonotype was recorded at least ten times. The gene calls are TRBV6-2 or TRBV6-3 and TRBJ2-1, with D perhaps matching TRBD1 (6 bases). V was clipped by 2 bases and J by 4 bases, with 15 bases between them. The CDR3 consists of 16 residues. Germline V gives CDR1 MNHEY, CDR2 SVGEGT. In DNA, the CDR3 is TGTGCCAGCAGTTACCTCTCGCAGGGGACATACAATGAGCAGTTCTTC. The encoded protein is CASSYLSQGTYNEQFF.

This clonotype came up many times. This CDR3 is CASSLGRQGRSGYEQYF. The CDR3 DNA reads TGTGCCAGCAGCCTCGGCAGACAGGGCCGATCGGGCTACGAGCAGTACTTC. The chain couples TRBV7-2 to TRBJ2-7, with 7 bases identical to TRBD1. The length of the CDR3 is 17 residues. Germline V CDR1 and CDR2: SGHTA, FQGNSA. The J segment lost 3 bases and the V segment lost 5 bases, leaving 16 bases of the junction unmatched.

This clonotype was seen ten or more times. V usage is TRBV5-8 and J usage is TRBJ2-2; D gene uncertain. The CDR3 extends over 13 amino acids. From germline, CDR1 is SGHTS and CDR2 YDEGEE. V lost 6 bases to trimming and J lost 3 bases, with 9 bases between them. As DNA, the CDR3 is TGTGCCAGCACTCCCCAGGACACCGGGGAGCTGTTTTTT. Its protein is CASTPQDTGELFF.

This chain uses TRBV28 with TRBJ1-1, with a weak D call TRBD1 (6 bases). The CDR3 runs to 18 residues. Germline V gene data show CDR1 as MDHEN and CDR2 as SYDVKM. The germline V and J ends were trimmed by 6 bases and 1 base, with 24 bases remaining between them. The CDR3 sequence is CASSFSKPKTGWNTEAFF. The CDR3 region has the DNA TGTGCCAGCAGCTTCAGCAAACCGAAGACAGGCTGGAACACTGAAGCTTTCTTT.

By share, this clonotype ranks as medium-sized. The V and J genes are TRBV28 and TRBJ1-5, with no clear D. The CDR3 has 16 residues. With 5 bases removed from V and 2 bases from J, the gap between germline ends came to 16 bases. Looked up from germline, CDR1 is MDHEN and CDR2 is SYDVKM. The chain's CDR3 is CASSPLVDGGNQPQHF. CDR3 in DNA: TGTGCCAGCAGTCCTTTGGTTGACGGTGGCAATCAGCCCCAGCATTTT.

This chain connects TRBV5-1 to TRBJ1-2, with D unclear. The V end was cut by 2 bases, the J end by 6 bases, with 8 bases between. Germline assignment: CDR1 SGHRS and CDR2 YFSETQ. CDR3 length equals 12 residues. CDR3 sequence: CASSLATNGYTF. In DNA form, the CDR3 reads TGCGCCAGCAGCTTAGCGACGAATGGCTACACCTTC.

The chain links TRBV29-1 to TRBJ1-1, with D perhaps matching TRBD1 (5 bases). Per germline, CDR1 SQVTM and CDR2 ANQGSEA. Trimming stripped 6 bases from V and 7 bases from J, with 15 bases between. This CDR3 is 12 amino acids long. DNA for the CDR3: TGCAGCGTCGCAACAGGTCCTATTGAAGCTTTCTTT. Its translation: CSVATGPIEAFF.

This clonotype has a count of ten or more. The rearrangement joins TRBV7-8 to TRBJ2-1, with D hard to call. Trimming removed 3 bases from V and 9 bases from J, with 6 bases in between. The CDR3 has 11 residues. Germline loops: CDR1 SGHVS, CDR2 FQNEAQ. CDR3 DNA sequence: TGTGCCAGCAGCTTGGCTTCTGAGCAGTTCTTC. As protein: CASSLASEQFF.

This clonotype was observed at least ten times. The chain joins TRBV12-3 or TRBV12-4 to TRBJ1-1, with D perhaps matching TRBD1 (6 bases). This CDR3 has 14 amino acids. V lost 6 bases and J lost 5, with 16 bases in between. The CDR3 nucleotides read TGTGCCAGCAGCCTAGACAGGAGGAGAACTGAAGCTTTCTTT. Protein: CASSLDRRRTEAFF.

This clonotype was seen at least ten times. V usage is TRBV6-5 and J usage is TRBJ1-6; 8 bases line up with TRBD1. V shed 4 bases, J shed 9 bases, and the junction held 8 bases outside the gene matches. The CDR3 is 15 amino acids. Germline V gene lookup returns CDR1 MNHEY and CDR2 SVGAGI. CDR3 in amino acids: CASSSGGQGSSPLHF. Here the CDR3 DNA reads TGTGCCAGCAGTTCCGGAGGACAGGGTAGTTCACCCCTCCACTTT.

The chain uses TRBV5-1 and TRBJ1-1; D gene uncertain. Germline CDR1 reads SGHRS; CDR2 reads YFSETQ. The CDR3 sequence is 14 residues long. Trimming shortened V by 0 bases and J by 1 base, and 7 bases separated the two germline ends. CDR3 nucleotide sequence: TGCGCCAGCAGCTTGGAATGGCAGAACACTGAAGCTTTCTTT. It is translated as CASSLEWQNTEAFF.

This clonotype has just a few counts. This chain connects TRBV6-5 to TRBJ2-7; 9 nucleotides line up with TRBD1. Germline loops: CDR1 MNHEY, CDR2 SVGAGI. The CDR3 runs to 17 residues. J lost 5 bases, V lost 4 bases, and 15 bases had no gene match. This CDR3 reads CASSFAGSGQGVHEQYF. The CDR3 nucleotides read TGTGCCAGCAGTTTCGCCGGGTCGGGACAGGGAGTCCACGAGCAGTACTTC.

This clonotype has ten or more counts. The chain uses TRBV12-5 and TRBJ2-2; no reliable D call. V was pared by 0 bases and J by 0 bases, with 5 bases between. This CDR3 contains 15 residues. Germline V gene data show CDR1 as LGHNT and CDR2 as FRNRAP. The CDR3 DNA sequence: TGTGCTAGTGGTTTGGTAGGACCGAACACCGGGGAGCTGTTTTTT. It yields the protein CASGLVGPNTGELFF. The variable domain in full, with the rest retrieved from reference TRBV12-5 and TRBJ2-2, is DARVTQTPRHKVTEMGQEVTMRCQPILGHNTVFWYRQTMMQGLELLAYFRNRAPLDDSGMPKDRFSAEMPDATLATLKIQPSEPRDSAVYFCASGLVGPNTGELFFGEGSRLTVL.